A selection of T cell receptor beta chains follows, all from one sample in a study of T cell repertoires in ileal Crohn's disease. TCRdb's copy holds only in-frame clones and misses some; the assay was immunoSEQ multiplex PCR. The sample contains some 14,000 clones, under 80% of which appear only once. Sequencing was carried out using ileal tissue. These receptors were taken from an adult with Crohn's disease. Both conserved end residues are part of each CDR3. Each record gives: D gene, J gene, clone size, V gene, CDR3 DNA, CDR3 protein. A D gene is named only where the DNA matches it firmly. Clone size appears in some rows only: once, few, many, or a class for an expanded clone.

TRBD2,TRBJ2-7,once,TRBV7-6,TGTGCCAGCAGCCAGGGTCGGGGGGGCTCCTACGAGCAGTACTTC,CASSQGRGGSYEQYF
-,TRBJ2-7,-,TRBV19,TGTGCCAGTAGTAGTGGGTCAGGCTTC,CASSSGSGF
-,TRBJ1-5,-,TRBV30,TGTGCCTGGAGTCCACAGGCTAATCAGCCCCAGCATTTT,CAWSPQANQPQHF
-,TRBJ1-5,-,TRBV7-9,TGTGCCAGCAGCTTAGGGGGCAGGGGAAGCAATCAGCCCCAGCATTTT,CASSLGGRGSNQPQHF
TRBD2,TRBJ2-7,-,TRBV5-4,TGTGCCAGCAGCTTGGCACTAGCGGCCCAGATAACCTACGAGCAGTACTTC,CASSLALAAQITYEQYF
TRBD1,TRBJ1-5,-,TRBV2,TGTGCCAGCAAAGACAGGGGCGATAATCAGCCCCAGCATTTT,CASKDRGDNQPQHF
TRBD1,TRBJ1-4,-,TRBV4-2,TGTGCCAGCAACAGACAGGGGGATGAAAAACTGTTTTTT,CASNRQGDEKLFF
-,TRBJ2-7,-,TRBV29-1,TGCAGCGCCTCTCGGGGATACGAGCAGTACTTC,CSASRGYEQYF
-,TRBJ1-1,-,TRBV29-1,TGCAGCGATCTAGGGGTAGGGGACACTGAAGCTTTCTTT,CSDLGVGDTEAFF
TRBD2,TRBJ2-7,once,TRBV27,TGTGCCAGCAGTCCTATAGCGGGAGTGTACGAGCAGTACTTC,CASSPIAGVYEQYF
TRBD1,TRBJ1-5,-,TRBV19,TGTGCCAGTAGTCGGGAATCCGGGACAGGGAAACGCAATCAGCCCCAGCATTTT,CASSRESGTGKRNQPQHF
-,TRBJ2-7,-,TRBV11-2,TGTGCCAGCAGCTTATTTAGCTCCGGGATCGAGCAGTACTTC,CASSLFSSGIEQYF
TRBD1,TRBJ2-3,-,TRBV5-6,TGTGCCAGCAGCTTGGTACGGGACAGTCGTGCAGATACGCAGTATTTT,CASSLVRDSRADTQYF
TRBD1,TRBJ2-7,-,TRBV9,TGTGCCAGCAGCGTAGAAGCAGGGGGCGCGTACGAGCAGTACTTC,CASSVEAGGAYEQYF
TRBD2,TRBJ2-1,-,TRBV5-4,TGTGCCAGCCATGCACTAGCGGGATGGAATGAGCAGTTCTTC,CASHALAGWNEQFF
-,TRBJ1-2,few,TRBV2,TGTGCCAGCAGTGAGGGAGGGATCTATGGCTACACCTTC,CASSEGGIYGYTF
TRBD2,TRBJ2-2,-,TRBV30,TGTGCCCGGAAAAGCGGGAGGGCCACCGGGGAGCTGTTTTTT,CARKSGRATGELFF
TRBD1,TRBJ1-5,-,TRBV27,TGTGCCAGCAAAACTTGGGAGGGACAGGGTGGATCAGCCCAGCATTTT,CASKTWEGQGGSAQHF
TRBD1,TRBJ1-2,-,TRBV2,TGTGCCAGCAGCGTACAGGGGGACGGTGGCTACACCTTC,CASSVQGDGGYTF
-,TRBJ2-2,-,TRBV9,TGTGCCAGCAGCTTGCGACAGGATAGAGCGGGGGAGCTGTTTTTT,CASSLRQDRAGELFF
-,TRBJ2-1,-,TRBV20-1,TGCAGTGGGGGGACATACAATGAGCAGTTCTTC,CSGGTYNEQFF
-,TRBJ2-7,-,TRBV5-6,TGTGCCAGCAGCGGGGGCGGGGGAGAAAGCTCCTACGAGCAGTACTTC,CASSGGGGESSYEQYF
TRBD2,TRBJ2-3,-,TRBV23-1,TGCGCCAGCAGTCATACTAGCGGGAGGGCCAGATACGATACGCAGTATTTT,CASSHTSGRARYDTQYF
-,TRBJ2-4,-,TRBV5-4,TGTGCCAGCAGCTTAGTCGGGGCCAAAAACATTCAGTACTTC,CASSLVGAKNIQYF
TRBD2,TRBJ2-3,-,TRBV5-4,TGTGCCAGCAGCTTGGCGGGCGGGGGGGCCAAAGATACGCAGTATTTT,CASSLAGGGAKDTQYF
-,TRBJ1-5,-,TRBV19,TGTGCCAGTAGTATCCCAGGGGTACCGAATCAGCCCCAGCATTTT,CASSIPGVPNQPQHF
TRBD2,TRBJ2-1,-,TRBV9,TGTGCCAGCAGCGTAGGAAGCGGGAGTTACTACAATGAGCAGTTCTTC,CASSVGSGSYYNEQFF
TRBD1,TRBJ2-6,medium-sized,TRBV6-4,TGTGCCAGCAGCCCCCTGGGGACAGTAAGCTCTGGGGCCAACGTCCTGACTTTC,CASSPLGTVSSGANVLTF
-,TRBJ1-6,-,TRBV6-5,TGTGCCAGCAGTTACTCGAGCCAGGGTCATTCACCCCTCCACTTT,CASSYSSQGHSPLHF
TRBD2,TRBJ2-5,-,TRBV7-2,TGTGCCAGCAGCTTATTCGGCGGGACTAGCGGGCCGAGGGGGATTGAGTACTTC,CASSLFGGTSGPRGIEYF
-,TRBJ2-7,-,TRBV9,TGTGCCAGCAGCGTAGATTTGGCACCCTACGAGCAGTACTTC,CASSVDLAPYEQYF
TRBD2,TRBJ2-4,-,TRBV11-2,TGTGCCAGCAGCGTAAACGGGGGGTATACCAAAAACATTCAGTACTTC,CASSVNGGYTKNIQYF
-,TRBJ2-1,-,TRBV29-1,TGCAGCGCCCGAGGGGGGGTTTACAATGAGCAGTTCTTC,CSARGGVYNEQFF
TRBD1,TRBJ1-5,-,TRBV30,TGTGCCTGGAGCGCTGTGAGACAGGGGGTTGGGAGCAATCAGCCCCAGCATTTT,CAWSAVRQGVGSNQPQHF
-,TRBJ1-4,-,TRBV14,TGTGCCAGCAGCCAAGGGAAGGGGGAAGAAAAACTGTTTTTT,CASSQGKGEEKLFF
-,TRBJ2-1,-,TRBV6-5,TGTGCCAGCAGTTACGACCTACAGGGGGGGCGGGGTGAGCAGTTCTTC,CASSYDLQGGRGEQFF
TRBD2,TRBJ2-7,-,TRBV5-1,TGCGCCAGCAGCCGGGCCGGGACTAGCGGCTACGAGCAGTACTTC,CASSRAGTSGYEQYF
-,TRBJ1-2,-,TRBV19,TGTGCCAGTAGTGAGGCAAGACAGCCAACCTTC,CASSEARQPTF
-,TRBJ2-1,-,TRBV10-2,TGCGCCAGCAGTGAGGTGATAGCGGCCAATAAGCAGTTCTTC,CASSEVIAANKQFF
TRBD2,TRBJ2-1,-,TRBV18,TGTGCCAGCTCACCACCCCCACGACTAGCGGGCACGTTCTTC,CASSPPPRLAGTFF
-,TRBJ2-1,-,TRBV7-8,TGTGCCAGCAGCCGACCGCAGGGGAGAGCCACCAATGAGCAGTTCTTC,CASSRPQGRATNEQFF